This is a list of T cell receptor beta chains from one sample in a study of cytomegalovirus exposure and HLA in healthy donors. Measured with immunoSEQ multiplex PCR; TCRdb has only the in-frame clones, and not every one. Of 150,000 to 200,000 clones listed, about 81% are singletons. The sample comprised PBMCs. These receptors were taken from a woman aged 45-59 years in good health and CMV-seropositive. The CDR3 runs from the conserved cysteine through the conserved F or W. A D gene is named only where the DNA matches it firmly. Clone size, where shown, is once, few, many, or a class for clones that have expanded.

v_call	d_call	clone_size	j_call	cdr3_length	cdr3_aa	cdr3_nt
TRBV7-2	NA	NA	TRBJ1-4	14	CASGPWTASEKLFF	TGTGCCAGCGGACCCTGGACAGCCAGTGAAAAACTGTTTTTT
TRBV5-6	NA	NA	TRBJ1-2	13	CASSFRGSYGYTF	TGTGCCAGCAGCTTTAGGGGCTCCTATGGCTACACCTTC
TRBV2	NA	NA	TRBJ2-4	17	CASSGSPLEIAKNIQYF	TGTGCCAGCAGTGGTTCCCCACTGGAGATAGCCAAAAACATTCAGTACTTC
TRBV19	NA	NA	TRBJ1-3	14	CASSISGSGNTIYF	TGTGCCAGTAGTATCAGCGGCTCTGGAAACACCATATATTTT
TRBV4-3	NA	NA	TRBJ1-1	18	CASSQDGKDGTLNTEAFF	TGCGCCAGCAGCCAAGATGGCAAAGACGGGACATTGAACACTGAAGCTTTCTTT
TRBV6-5	NA	NA	TRBJ2-7	13	CASSRTESYEQYF	TGTGCCAGCTCCAGGACAGAGAGCTACGAGCAGTACTTC
TRBV19	NA	NA	TRBJ1-2	15	CASSIARDFGYGYTF	TGTGCCAGTAGTATAGCGCGGGACTTTGGCTATGGCTACACCTTC
TRBV9	NA	NA	TRBJ2-2	15	CASRGGAMDTGELFF	TGTGCCAGCCGCGGTGGGGCTATGGACACCGGGGAGCTGTTTTTT
TRBV29-1	NA	NA	TRBJ2-3	12	CSVGWRTDTQYF	TGCAGCGTTGGATGGAGGACAGATACGCAGTATTTT
TRBV5-1	TRBD1	NA	TRBJ2-7	16	CASSEIPGQGSYEQYF	TGCGCCAGCAGCGAGATACCGGGACAGGGCTCCTACGAGCAGTACTTC
TRBV7-9	NA	NA	TRBJ2-7	11	CASSRGYEQYF	TGTGCCAGCAGCCGGGGGTACGAGCAGTACTTC
TRBV11-1	TRBD2	few	TRBJ2-1	15	CASSQGTSGYNEQFF	TGTGCCAGCAGCCAGGGGACTAGCGGATACAATGAGCAGTTCTTC
TRBV6-5	TRBD2	NA	TRBJ2-3	16	CASSYLRTSGSDTQYF	TGTGCCAGCAGTTACTTAAGGACTAGCGGCTCAGATACGCAGTATTTT
TRBV7-2	TRBD2	once	TRBJ2-5	14	CASSLELAGGTQYF	TGTGCCAGCAGCTTAGAGCTAGCGGGAGGGACCCAGTACTTC
TRBV7-9	TRBD1	NA	TRBJ2-7	15	CASSLKAGGTYEQYF	TGTGCCAGCAGCTTAAAGGCAGGGGGCACCTACGAGCAGTACTTC
TRBV28	NA	NA	TRBJ1-4	16	CASSPGTGTTNEKLFF	TGTGCCAGCAGTCCCGGGACTGGGACAACTAATGAAAAACTGTTTTTT
TRBV19	NA	once	TRBJ2-7	15	CASSIGPPDIYEQYF	TGTGCCAGTAGTATCGGGCCCCCGGACATATACGAGCAGTACTTC
TRBV28	NA	NA	TRBJ2-1	16	CASSLHSGNKYRAQFF	TGTGCCAGCAGTTTACACTCCGGAAATAAATACAGGGCGCAGTTCTTC
TRBV5-1	NA	NA	TRBJ1-3	14	CASSLSGYGNTIYF	TGCGCCAGCAGCTTGTCGGGGTATGGAAACACCATATATTTT
TRBV28	TRBD1	NA	TRBJ2-3	15	CASSLPGTVTGTQYF	TGTGCCAGCAGTTTACCCGGGACAGTCACTGGTACGCAGTATTTT
TRBV10-3	TRBD2	NA	TRBJ2-1	14	CAISAASGHNEQFF	TGTGCCATCAGTGCGGCTAGCGGACACAATGAGCAGTTCTTC
TRBV7-9	NA	NA	TRBJ2-3	17	CASSAFWGGGHTDTQYF	TGTGCCAGCAGCGCCTTCTGGGGCGGGGGACACACAGATACGCAGTATTTT
TRBV19	NA	once	TRBJ1-1	13	CASRQGLNTEAFF	TGTGCCAGTAGACAGGGTTTGAACACTGAAGCTTTCTTT
TRBV11-2	NA	NA	TRBJ2-7	16	CASSLGAANVVYEQYF	TGTGCCAGCAGCTTGGGGGCAGCCAATGTCGTCTACGAGCAGTACTTC
TRBV11-3	NA	NA	TRBJ2-7	13	CASSLGRAYEQYF	TGTGCCAGCAGCCTGGGCAGGGCCTACGAGCAGTACTTC
TRBV5-1	NA	NA	TRBJ2-2	14	CASSREMGPGELFF	TGCGCCAGCAGCCGAGAGATGGGCCCCGGGGAGCTGTTTTTT
TRBV5-4	NA	NA	TRBJ2-3	13	CASSGGPGDTQYF	TGTGCCAGCAGCGGAGGACCAGGAGATACGCAGTATTTT
TRBV7-2	TRBD2	NA	TRBJ2-3	15	CASSFQRGVKDTQYF	TGTGCCAGCAGCTTCCAGCGGGGGGTTAAAGATACGCAGTATTTT
TRBV5-4	TRBD1	NA	TRBJ1-1	15	CASSLATGGVTEAFF	TGTGCCAGCAGCTTGGCCACAGGGGGCGTCACTGAAGCTTTCTTT
TRBV5-1	TRBD2	NA	TRBJ2-3	16	CASSLALAGGTDTQYF	TGCGCCAGCAGCTTGGCACTAGCGGGGGGCACAGATACGCAGTATTTT
TRBV19	NA	NA	TRBJ1-2	14	CASSKTELGYGYTF	TGTGCCAGTAGTAAGACAGAATTGGGCTATGGCTACACCTTC
TRBV9	NA	NA	TRBJ2-3	15	CASSVNPLVTDTQYF	TGTGCCAGCAGCGTAAACCCGTTAGTTACAGATACGCAGTATTTT
TRBV14	TRBD2	NA	TRBJ2-1	15	CASSQVGLAGGEQFF	TGTGCCAGCAGCCAAGTGGGACTAGCGGGAGGTGAGCAGTTCTTC
TRBV5-1	TRBD1	NA	TRBJ2-2	16	CASSMAPGQGSGELFF	TGCGCCAGCAGCATGGCCCCGGGACAGGGTTCCGGGGAGCTGTTTTTT
TRBV19	TRBD2	once	TRBJ2-1	14	CASTGLAGINEQFF	TGTGCCAGTACCGGGCTAGCGGGAATAAATGAGCAGTTCTTC
TRBV6-1	TRBD1	NA	TRBJ1-2	13	CASSTTGDYGYTF	TGTGCCAGCAGTACGACAGGGGACTATGGCTACACCTTC
TRBV19	TRBD2	once	TRBJ2-3	16	CASSPTSGGKASTQYF	TGTGCCAGTAGTCCCACTAGCGGGGGGAAAGCGAGTACGCAGTATTTT
TRBV25-1	TRBD1	few	TRBJ2-3	15	CASSGGRGSTDTQYF	TGTGCCAGCAGTGGGGGCAGGGGGAGCACAGATACGCAGTATTTT
TRBV20-1	NA	NA	TRBJ1-1	10	CSAANTEAFF	TGCAGTGCAGCGAACACTGAAGCTTTCTTT
TRBV7-6	NA	NA	TRBJ2-1	15	CASSLSGSSYNEQFF	TGTGCCAGCAGCTTATCCGGGAGCTCCTACAATGAGCAGTTCTTC
TRBV6-5	NA	NA	TRBJ2-4	13	CASSADRRNIQYF	TGTGCCAGCAGTGCCGACAGGAGAAACATTCAGTACTTC
TRBV28	NA	NA	TRBJ2-7	12	CASSRDSYEQYF	TGTGCCAGCAGCCGGGACTCCTACGAGCAGTACTTC
TRBV4-1	NA	NA	TRBJ1-5	16	CASSQEGRAFNQPQHF	TGCGCCAGCAGCCAAGAAGGCAGGGCCTTCAATCAGCCCCAGCATTTT
TRBV5-4	NA	NA	TRBJ1-1	17	CASSLGRSETGYTEAFF	TGTGCCAGCAGCTTGGGGCGGAGTGAAACAGGGTACACTGAAGCTTTCTTT
TRBV15	NA	few	TRBJ2-7	13	CATSPRGIGEQYF	TGTGCCACCAGCCCCCGAGGCATCGGCGAGCAGTACTTC
TRBV7-2	TRBD1	NA	TRBJ1-6	16	CAIKKSGQGVYSPLHF	TGTGCCATAAAAAAGTCGGGACAGGGAGTGTATTCACCCCTCCACTTT